Following are 26 T cell receptor beta chains from one sample sequenced in a study of T and B cells in COVID-19 patients. Multiplex PCR with BIOMED2 TRB-A/B primer pools amplified TRB rearrangements. One entry per CDR3 protein results from TCRdb running MiXCR on the multiplex PCR reads. Of approximately 8,300 distinct CDR3 sequences in the sample, about a third were seen once. Blood genomic DNA input for TRB amplification was roughly 230-550 ng. Sequenced material: blood. These receptors all come from a human donor with active COVID-19.

This chain uses TRBV20-1 with TRBJ1-5, with 8 bases fitting TRBD1. The germline gives CDR1 DFQATT, CDR2 SNEGSKA (reference sequence). The CDR3 has 16 amino acids. V was clipped by 3 bases and J by 0 bases; unmatched bases: 7. The CDR3 protein is CSASDRGDYSNQPQHF. CDR3 sequence (DNA): TGCAGTGCTAGTGACAGGGGCGATTATAGCAATCAGCCCCAGCATTTT.

The rearrangement links TRBV19 to TRBJ1-4, with D unclear. The CDR3 length is 12 residues. Germline V gives CDR1 LNHDA, CDR2 SQIVND (reference sequence). Between the trimmed V and J ends, which lost 5 bases and 8 bases, there was a span of 9 bases. As DNA, the CDR3 is TGTGCCAGTAGTCCGAGGCGGGAAAAACTGTTTTTT. It is translated as CASSPRREKLFF.

This clonotype has a handful of counts. The V call is TRBV10-3, the J call TRBJ2-3; TRBD1 matches 9 bases. With V trimmed by 3 bases and J by 3 bases, 4 bases remained unmatched. The germline V gene has CDR1 ENHRY and CDR2 SYGVKD. CDR3 length: 15 amino acids. CDR3 residues: CAISDQQGATDTQYF. CDR3 nucleotide sequence: TGTGCCATCAGTGACCAACAGGGGGCAACAGATACGCAGTATTTT.

This chain links TRBV14 with TRBJ1-1; D unresolved. Per the germline V gene, CDR1 is SGHDN and CDR2 is FVKESK. The length of the CDR3 is 12 residues. Trimming removed 4 bases at V and 11 bases at J, with 14 bases between. CDR3: CASSPAPREAFF. The CDR3 nucleotides are TGTGCCAGCAGCCCTGCCCCGCGGGAGGCTTTCTTT.

In its sample, this clonotype was seen a few times. The chain carries TRBV6-2 or TRBV6-3 and TRBJ2-5; D uncertain. Germline CDR1 and CDR2: MNHEY and SVGEGT. The V gene lost 2 bases and the J gene lost 1 base, with 8 bases spanning the gap. The CDR3 spans 14 residues. CDR3 residues: CASSYGGFQETQYF. For the CDR3, the DNA is TGTGCCAGCAGTTACGGCGGATTCCAAGAGACCCAGTACTTC.

V and J are TRBV27 and TRBJ1-5; 10 positions match TRBD1. J gave up 3 bases and V 6 bases, and 8 bases lay outside the gene matches. The germline gives CDR1 MNHEY, CDR2 SMNVEV (reference sequence). The CDR3 loop spans 16 amino acids. CDR3 in amino acids: CASRVGQGSFNQPQHF. In nucleotides, the CDR3 is TGTGCCAGCAGAGTGGGACAGGGGTCCTTCAATCAGCCCCAGCATTTT.

This clonotype is judged medium-sized (0.01 to 0.1%). The V and J genes are TRBV19 and TRBJ1-3; D is undetermined. Germline CDR1 is LNHDA and CDR2 is SQIVND (reference sequence). V was cut by 5 bases and J by 0 bases, with 14 bases left in between. CDR3 size: 16 residues. CDR3 protein: CASSPGDGTSGNTIYF. The DNA for the CDR3 is TGTGCCAGTAGTCCCGGAGACGGTACCTCTGGAAACACCATATATTTT.

In its sample, this clonotype ranks as medium-sized. The J gene is TRBJ2-3, the V gene TRBV11-3; possibly TRBD2 for D (5 bases). This CDR3 spans 12 amino acids. Germline CDR1 is SGHNT and CDR2 is YENEEA. V dropped 4 bases and J dropped 4 bases, with 6 bases sitting between them. CDR3 coding DNA: TGTGCCAGCAGCTCGGACTCAGATACGCAGTATTTT. Translating it yields CASSSDSDTQYF.

V usage is TRBV24-1 and J usage is TRBJ2-3; TRBD2 matches 9 bases. The V segment lost 9 bases and the J segment 3 bases; nucleotides outside the gene matches: 6. CDR3 length: 14 residues. In germline, CDR1 is KGHDR, CDR2 SFDVKD. CDR3 DNA sequence: TGTGCCACCGGTAGCGGGAGTATAACAGATACGCAGTATTTT. It codes for CATGSGSITDTQYF.

This clonotype occurred a few times. The V call is TRBV6-2 or TRBV6-3, the J call TRBJ2-1; unclear D gene. Germline V lookup: CDR1 MNHEY, CDR2 SVGEGT. There are 14 residues in the CDR3. The V end was cut by 6 bases, the J end by 7 bases, with 16 bases between. The CDR3, as DNA: TGTGCCAGCAGGAGTGGCACCGACCTTAATGAGCAGTTCTTC. Translated, it gives CASRSGTDLNEQFF.

This clonotype was picked up one time. The chain joins TRBV14 to TRBJ2-2; no firm D call. Trimming left V 2 bases short and J 1 base short, with 2 bases between. CDR1 is SGHDN, CDR2 FVKESK, per germline. The CDR3 is 13 residues long. The DNA of the CDR3 is TGTGCCAGCAGCCAACAGAACACCGGGGAGCTGTTTTTT. Translating it yields CASSQQNTGELFF. Filled out from reference TRBV14 and TRBJ2-2, the complete variable domain reads EAGVTQFPSHSVIEKGQTVTLRCDPISGHDNLYWYRRVMGKEIKFLLHFVKESKQDESGMPNNRFLAERTGGTYSTLKVQPAELEDSGVYFCASSQQNTGELFFGEGSRLTVL.

The V call is TRBV6-5, the J call TRBJ2-1; no firm D call. Between the trimmed V and J ends, which lost 2 bases and 1 base, there was a span of 12 bases. The CDR3 has 16 residues. CDR1 and CDR2 (germline): MNHEY, SVGAGI. The CDR3 DNA sequence: TGTGCCAGCAGTTACGGGTTTACTGAATCCTACAATGAGCAGTTCTTC. Translating it yields CASSYGFTESYNEQFF.

This clonotype was seen only a few times. J is TRBJ2-7 and V is TRBV13; 7 positions agree with TRBD2. This CDR3 is 11 amino acids long. V shed 6 bases and J 5 bases; nucleotides not matched to a gene: 1. The V gene's germline CDR1 is PRHDT and CDR2 FYEKMQ (reference sequence). CDR3 nucleotide sequence: TGTGCCAGCAGGGGGGGGGACGAGCAGTACTTC. It encodes CASRGGDEQYF.

The V call is TRBV6-5, the J call TRBJ2-3; D is uncertain. CDR3 length equals 11 residues. V was shortened by 0 bases and J by 5 bases, with 0 bases between the two germline ends. Germline lookup yields CDR1 MNHEY and CDR2 SVGAGI. Here the CDR3 reads CASSYSDTQYF. The CDR3 coding sequence is TGTGCCAGCAGTTACTCAGATACGCAGTATTTT.

This chain joins TRBV25-1 and TRBJ2-3; 11 positions match TRBD1. Germline trimming cut 7 bases from V and 3 bases from J; bases unmatched to any gene: 12. CDR3 length: 17 amino acids. The germline CDR1 and CDR2 sequences are MGHDK and SYGVNS. CDR3 sequence reads: CASTPNADRGRTDTQYF. Written as DNA, the CDR3 is TGTGCCAGCACCCCCAACGCGGACAGGGGGCGGACAGATACGCAGTATTTT.

The gene calls are TRBV27 and TRBJ2-1; TRBD2 matches 11 bases. The ends lost 6 bases at V and 3 bases at J; junction bases unmatched: 4. Per the germline V gene, CDR1 is MNHEY and CDR2 is SMNVEV (reference sequence). There are 15 residues in the CDR3. CDR3 sequence (DNA): TGTGCCAGCAGCGACACTAGCGGGAGCTACAATGAGCAGTTCTTC. Residues: CASSDTSGSYNEQFF.

The sample holds a few counts of this clonotype. This chain uses TRBV7-6 with TRBJ2-7; TRBD2 matches 13 bases. This CDR3 spans 17 amino acids. V lost 3 bases and J lost 0; bases outside the gene matches: 5. CDR1 is SGHVS and CDR2 is FNYEAQ in the germline V gene. The CDR3 DNA reads TGTGCCAGCAGCTTCGGGACTAGCGGGGTTCACTCCTACGAGCAGTACTTC. This encodes CASSFGTSGVHSYEQYF.

This chain joins TRBV27 and TRBJ1-6, with a possible D match to TRBD1 (5 bases). V lost 3 bases and J lost 9, with 15 bases in between. In germline, CDR1 is MNHEY, CDR2 SMNVEV (reference sequence). CDR3 length equals 15 residues. CDR3 in amino acids: CASSFSRGLGSPLHF. The CDR3, as DNA: TGTGCCAGCAGTTTTTCGAGGGGACTAGGTTCACCCCTCCACTTT.

The chain combines TRBV30 with TRBJ2-5, with TRBD2 matching 8 bases. V was clipped by 4 bases and J by 9 bases; unmatched bases: 4. Germline loops: CDR1 GTSNPN, CDR2 SVGIG (reference sequence). The length of the CDR3 is 11 residues. The CDR3 here is CAWTGGGAQYF. Written as DNA, the CDR3 is TGTGCCTGGACGGGGGGGGGGGCCCAGTACTTC. The whole variable domain, remainder taken from reference TRBV30 and TRBJ2-5, is SQTIHQWPATLVQPVGSPLSLECTVEGTSNPNLYWYRQAAGRGLQLLFYSVGIGQISSEVPQNLSASRPQDRQFILSSKKLLLSDSGFYLCAWTGGGAQYFGPGTRLLVL.

The chain uses TRBV27 and TRBJ2-3, with 9 bases lining up with TRBD1. The CDR3 is made up of 17 amino acids. V trimming: 5 bases; J trimming: 0 bases; junction bases outside the gene matches: 9. Per germline, CDR1 MNHEY and CDR2 SMNVEV (reference sequence). CDR3 coding DNA: TGTGCCAGCAGTCCGCTCACCGGGACAGGGAGCACAGATACGCAGTATTTT. It is translated as CASSPLTGTGSTDTQYF.

A remark on this clonotype: It may be a read error: a sequence one base away is much more abundant. The V gene is TRBV6-5, the J gene TRBJ2-1, with a tentative D call TRBD1 (6 bases). The CDR3 totals 14 residues. V gave up 5 bases and J gave up 9 bases, with 17 bases separating them. Germline V gene data show CDR1 as MNHEY and CDR2 as SVGAGI. This chain's CDR3 is CASSPAPDRPEQFF. The CDR3 DNA reads TGTGCCAGCAGTCCCGCACCCGACAGGCCTGAGCAGTTCTTC.

This clonotype was counted a few times. This sequence joins TRBV30 and TRBJ2-7, with D hard to call. V was shortened by 5 bases and J by 5 bases, with 19 bases between the two germline ends. This CDR3 comprises 14 residues. Looked up from germline, CDR1 is GTSNPN and CDR2 is SVGIG (reference sequence). CDR3 coding DNA: TGTGCCTGGGCCGGACCATCTCGTCCCCACGAGCAGTACTTC. Translation gives CAWAGPSRPHEQYF.

The V and J genes are TRBV24-1 and TRBJ1-3; D is unclear. The CDR3 has 12 residues. Trimming cost V 7 bases and J 4 bases, with 7 bases left between them. The germline gives CDR1 KGHDR, CDR2 SFDVKD. As DNA, the CDR3 is TGTGCCACCAGCGGGAACGGAAACACCATATATTTT. Residues: CATSGNGNTIYF.

The gene calls are TRBV5-1 and TRBJ1-1; TRBD1 agrees at 9 bases. With V trimmed by 4 bases and J by 3 bases, 4 bases remained unmatched. The CDR3 length is 14 residues. Per the germline V gene, CDR1 is SGHRS and CDR2 is YFSETQ. The CDR3 DNA follows: TGCGCCAGCAGCGTGGACAGGGGTCACACTGAAGCTTTCTTT. This translates into CASSVDRGHTEAFF.

This chain joins TRBV6-1 and TRBJ2-7, with 9 bases aligning to TRBD2. The CDR3 totals 15 residues. Germline V gene sequence: CDR1 MNHNS, CDR2 SASEGT. V dropped 10 bases and J dropped 3; count of bases not matched to a gene: 13. DNA for the CDR3: TGTGCCATCGGAGAAGGGGCGGGAGGGAGCTACGAGCAGTACTTC. Residues: CAIGEGAGGSYEQYF.

The rearrangement links TRBV6-6 to TRBJ1-1; D is unresolved. Trimming removed 7 bases at V and 4 bases at J, with 10 bases between. Per the germline V gene, CDR1 is MNHNY and CDR2 is SVGAGI (reference sequence). This CDR3 comprises 12 residues. The CDR3 sequence is CASNPLGTEAFF. The CDR3 coding sequence is TGTGCCAGCAACCCTTTAGGCACTGAAGCTTTCTTT.